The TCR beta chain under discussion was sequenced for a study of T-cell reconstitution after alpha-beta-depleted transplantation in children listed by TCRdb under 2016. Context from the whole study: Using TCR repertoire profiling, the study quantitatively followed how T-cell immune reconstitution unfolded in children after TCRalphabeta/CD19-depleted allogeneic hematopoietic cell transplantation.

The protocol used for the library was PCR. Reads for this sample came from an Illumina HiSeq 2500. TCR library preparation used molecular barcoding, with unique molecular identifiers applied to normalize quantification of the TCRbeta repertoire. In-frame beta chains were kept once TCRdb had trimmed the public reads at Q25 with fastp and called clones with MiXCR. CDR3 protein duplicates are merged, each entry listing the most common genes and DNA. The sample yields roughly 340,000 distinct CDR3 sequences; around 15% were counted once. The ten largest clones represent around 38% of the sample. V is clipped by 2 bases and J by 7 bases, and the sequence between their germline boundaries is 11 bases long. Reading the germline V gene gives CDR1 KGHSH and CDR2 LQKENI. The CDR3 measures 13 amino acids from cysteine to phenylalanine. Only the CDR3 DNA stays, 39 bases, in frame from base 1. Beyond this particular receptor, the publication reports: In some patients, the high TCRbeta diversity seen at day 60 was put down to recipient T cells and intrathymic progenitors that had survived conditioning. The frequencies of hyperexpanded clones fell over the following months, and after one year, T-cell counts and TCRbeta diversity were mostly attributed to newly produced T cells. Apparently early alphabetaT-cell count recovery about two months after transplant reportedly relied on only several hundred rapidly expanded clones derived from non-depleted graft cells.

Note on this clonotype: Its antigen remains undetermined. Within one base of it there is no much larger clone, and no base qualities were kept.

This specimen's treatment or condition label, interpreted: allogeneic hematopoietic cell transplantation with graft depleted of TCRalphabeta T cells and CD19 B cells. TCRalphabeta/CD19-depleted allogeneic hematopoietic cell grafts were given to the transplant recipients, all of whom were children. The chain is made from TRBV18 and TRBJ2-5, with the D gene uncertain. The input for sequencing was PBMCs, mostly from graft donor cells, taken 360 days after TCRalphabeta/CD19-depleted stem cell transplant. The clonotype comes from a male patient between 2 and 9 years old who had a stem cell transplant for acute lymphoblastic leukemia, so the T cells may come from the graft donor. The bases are TGTGCCAGCTCACCAGCCGGGCTGGGGACCCAGTACTTC. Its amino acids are CASSPAGLGTQYF. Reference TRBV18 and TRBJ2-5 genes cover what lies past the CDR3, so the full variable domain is NAGVMQNPRHLVRRRGQEARLRCSPMKGHSHVYWYRQLPEEGLKFMVYLQKENIIDESGMPKERFSAEFPKEGPSILRIQQVVRGDSAAYFCASSPAGLGTQYFGPGTRLLVL.